The 21 T cell receptor beta chains below all came from one sample that was sequenced in a study of cytomegalovirus exposure and HLA in healthy donors. In the PCR, 60 Vbeta and 13 Jbeta primers were used. Sequenced by immunoSEQ multiplex PCR; TCRdb stores in-frame clones only, minus some. The data show around 180,000 clones, with roughly 80% seen just once and roughly 1.4% held by the top ten. Sequencing input: PBMCs. The receptors come from a woman in her 50s in good health and CMV-seronegative.

This rearrangement joins TRBV19 to TRBJ2-7; 7 bases line up with TRBD1. CDR3 size: 14 residues. CDR1 and CDR2 (germline): LNHDA, SQIVND (reference sequence). V lost 3 bases to trimming and J lost 7 bases; unmatched junction nucleotides: 9. DNA for the CDR3: TGTGCCAGTAGTATTTCGACAGGGCACGCGGAGCAGTACTTC. The encoded protein is CASSISTGHAEQYF.

The chain is built from TRBV11-2 and TRBJ2-3, with D unresolved. Germline V gene lookup returns CDR1 SGHAT and CDR2 FQNNGV. The CDR3 loop spans 15 amino acids. V was shortened by 1 base and J by 5 bases, with 13 bases between the two germline ends. CDR3 sequence (DNA): TGTGCCAGCAGCTTAGGCGGTAGAATGGGAGATACGCAGTATTTT. Translating it yields CASSLGGRMGDTQYF. Filled out from reference TRBV11-2 and TRBJ2-3, the complete variable domain reads EAGVAQSPRYKIIEKRQSVAFWCNPISGHATLYWYQQILGQGPKLLIQFQNNGVVDDSQLPKDRFSAERLKGVDSTLKIQPAKLEDSAVYLCASSLGGRMGDTQYFGPGTRLTVL.

The CDR3 protein is CASSYPAGGRLNEQFF. The CDR3 coding sequence is TGTGCCAGCAGTTACCCAGCGGGGGGGCGGTTGAATGAGCAGTTCTTC. V gene TRBV6-6 combines with J gene TRBJ2-1; TRBD2 matches 10 bases. Germline V gene sequence: CDR1 MNHNY, CDR2 SVGAGI (reference sequence). This CDR3 has 16 amino acids. With 2 bases clipped from V and 7 bases from J, the junction kept 8 bases outside the gene matches.

The V and J genes are TRBV4-1 and TRBJ1-2; 7 bases align to TRBD1. V lost 3 bases and J lost 7; bases outside the gene matches: 8. Germline-derived CDR1 and CDR2 are MGHRA and YSYEKL. CDR3 length: 14 residues. CDR3 sequence: CASSHGQRTGGYTF. The CDR3 DNA sequence: TGCGCCAGCAGCCACGGACAGCGGACAGGTGGCTACACCTTC.

The J gene is TRBJ2-1, the V gene TRBV7-9; 12 nucleotides agree with TRBD2. Germline CDR1 and CDR2: SEHNR and FQNEAQ (reference sequence). The length of the CDR3 is 16 residues. Losses at the gene ends were 3 bases for V and 6 bases for J; bases not matched to a gene: 6. CDR3 sequence: CASSFSGTSGLNEQFF. The CDR3 coding sequence is TGTGCCAGCAGCTTTTCCGGGACTAGCGGGCTCAATGAGCAGTTCTTC.

V and J are TRBV4-1 and TRBJ2-1; 11 nucleotides align to TRBD2. The CDR3 has 16 amino acids. V was clipped by 6 bases and J by 3 bases; unmatched bases: 7. The germline CDR1 and CDR2 sequences are MGHRA and YSYEKL. In nucleotides, the CDR3 is TGCGCCAGCAGTCCGAATAGCGGGGGGGACTACAATGAGCAGTTCTTC. Residues: CASSPNSGGDYNEQFF.

The rearrangement links TRBV7-2 to TRBJ1-2; 8 bases are shared with TRBD1. The V and J ends lost 5 bases and 14 bases, in that order; junction bases with no gene match: 13. CDR1 and CDR2 from the germline V gene are SGHTA and FQGNSA. The CDR3 is 13 residues long. The CDR3 reads CASSPEVDRVKTF. CDR3 in DNA: TGTGCCAGCAGCCCCGAGGTGGACAGGGTAAAGACCTTC.

The V call is TRBV4-3, the J call TRBJ1-4, with 9 bases matching TRBD1. The CDR3 consists of 16 residues. CDR1 and CDR2 (germline): LGHNA, YSLEER. V lost 4 bases to trimming and J lost 7 bases; unmatched junction nucleotides: 10. The CDR3 region is CASSRNRGRGGEKLFF. As DNA, the CDR3 is TGCGCCAGCAGCCGGAACAGGGGGCGAGGTGGTGAAAAACTGTTTTTT.

The J gene is TRBJ1-1, the V gene TRBV19, with a tentative D call TRBD1 (5 bases). The length of the CDR3 is 15 residues. With 6 bases removed from V and 1 base from J, the gap between germline ends came to 15 bases. Germline V gene data show CDR1 as LNHDA and CDR2 as SQIVND (reference sequence). DNA of the CDR3: TGTGCCAGTAGCCTCTCGACAGTAAGGAACACTGAAGCTTTCTTT. It encodes CASSLSTVRNTEAFF.

This clone has just one count. The chain is built from TRBV18 and TRBJ1-1; unclear D gene. There are 14 residues in the CDR3. CDR1 is KGHSH and CDR2 is LQKENI in the germline V gene. V shed 7 bases and J shed 1 base, with 13 bases lying between them. Written as DNA, the CDR3 is TGTGCCAGCTTACGACATGTTACGAACACTGAAGCTTTCTTT. The encoded protein is CASLRHVTNTEAFF.

V and J are TRBV6-1 and TRBJ2-3, with a possible D match to TRBD1 (6 bases). Deletions cut 1 base from V and 2 bases from J, with 10 bases between. The CDR3 is 15 amino acids. From germline, CDR1 is MNHNS and CDR2 SASEGT. CDR3 DNA: TGTGCCAGCAGTGAAGGGGGACACCTCACAGATACGCAGTATTTT. It specifies CASSEGGHLTDTQYF.

The CDR3, as DNA: TGTGCCAGCAGCTTAAGGACTAGCGGTCGATGGGAGGCCAAAAACATTCAGTACTTC. Translation gives CASSLRTSGRWEAKNIQYF. The gene calls are TRBV7-2 and TRBJ2-4, with 10 bases identical to TRBD2. This CDR3 contains 19 residues. V lost 2 bases to trimming and J lost 1 base; unmatched junction nucleotides: 11. CDR1 is SGHTA and CDR2 is FQGNSA in the germline V gene.

The rearrangement uses TRBV19 and TRBJ1-5; D is ambiguous. CDR1 and CDR2 from the germline V gene are LNHDA and SQIVND (reference sequence). This CDR3 is built from 14 residues. Trimming shortened V by 7 bases and J by 1 base, and 11 bases separated the two germline ends. The CDR3 DNA reads as TGTGCCAGTAACCGGGCGGGGAGCAATCAGCCCCAGCATTTT. Its translation: CASNRAGSNQPQHF.

The V gene is TRBV10-1, the J gene TRBJ2-3; 8 bases map to TRBD2. CDR1 is WNHNN and CDR2 is SYGVQD in the germline V gene (reference sequence). V trimming: 6 bases; J trimming: 5 bases; junction bases outside the gene matches: 10. This CDR3 region has 15 residues. The CDR3 spells CASRPSGTREDTQYF. CDR3 DNA sequence: TGCGCCAGCAGACCCTCTGGGACTAGGGAAGATACGCAGTATTTT.

V gene TRBV10-3 combines with J gene TRBJ2-3; 8 bases agree with TRBD2. This CDR3 has 18 residues. V shed 3 bases and J 0 bases; nucleotides not matched to a gene: 11. CDR1 and CDR2 (germline): ENHRY, SYGVKD. In nucleotides, the CDR3 is TGTGCCATCAGTGACTCCCTAGGCAAGCGGGAGAGCACAGATACGCAGTATTTT. Residues: CAISDSLGKRESTDTQYF.

This clone was found once. The chain is built from TRBV29-1 and TRBJ1-1; D is possibly TRBD1 (5 bases). Looked up from germline, CDR1 is SQVTM and CDR2 is ANQGSEA. The CDR3 runs 14 residues. V was shortened by 5 bases and J by 0 bases, with 13 bases between the two germline ends. CDR3 DNA: TGCAGCGTTCGCCGCGGACACTTGAACACTGAAGCTTTCTTT. Its translation: CSVRRGHLNTEAFF. The whole variable domain, filled in from reference TRBV29-1 and TRBJ1-1, reads SAVISQKPSRDICQRGTSLTIQCQVDSQVTMMFWYRQQPGQSLTLIATANQGSEATYESGFVIDKFPISRPNLTFSTLTVSNMSPEDSSIYLCSVRRGHLNTEAFFGQGTRLTVV.

V usage is TRBV5-4 and J usage is TRBJ2-5; perhaps TRBD1 as D (6 bases). The DNA matches TRBJ2-7 better at its end, which makes the J call doubtful. The CDR3 covers 14 residues. Germline V lookup: CDR1 SGHNT, CDR2 YYREEE (reference sequence). CDR3: CASSFPGVRDEQYF. The CDR3 DNA is TGTGCCAGCAGCTTCCCAGGGGTTAGAGACGAGCAGTACTTC.

The rearrangement links TRBV18 to TRBJ2-2, with 7 bases fitting TRBD2. The CDR3 spans 15 residues. Germline V gene data show CDR1 as KGHSH and CDR2 as LQKENI. V was clipped by 7 bases and J by 2 bases; unmatched bases: 7. Written as DNA, the CDR3 is TGTGCCAGCTACGCGGGCGGGGGAAACACCGGGGAGCTGTTTTTT. It yields the protein CASYAGGGNTGELFF.

The chain is built from TRBV10-3 and TRBJ1-1, with a weak D call TRBD1 (5 bases). V was pared by 8 bases and J by 6 bases, with 19 bases between. There are 14 residues in the CDR3. Germline lookup yields CDR1 ENHRY and CDR2 SYGVKD. The CDR3, as DNA: TGTGCCATCGCCGATGGCGTAGGGGCAGCTGAAGCTTTCTTT. This encodes CAIADGVGAAEAFF.

The chain joins TRBV29-1 to TRBJ2-1; 9 bases map to TRBD2. The CDR3 consists of 12 residues. Germline CDR1 and CDR2: SQVTM and ANQGSEA. Germline trimming cut 5 bases from V and 6 bases from J; bases unmatched to any gene: 2. The CDR3 DNA reads as TGCAGCGTTCGCGGGAGGGTCAATGAGCAGTTCTTC. The encoded protein is CSVRGRVNEQFF.

V gene TRBV7-2 combines with J gene TRBJ2-3, with 8 positions matching TRBD1. The CDR3 length is 14 residues. V shed 5 bases and J 2 bases; nucleotides not matched to a gene: 3. CDR1 is SGHTA and CDR2 is FQGNSA in the germline V gene. CDR3 sequence: CASSVQGVTDTQYF. For the CDR3, the DNA is TGTGCCAGCAGCGTACAGGGGGTCACAGATACGCAGTATTTT.